This record covers a single TCR beta chain. Its specificity is not known. The data derive from a study of neoadjuvant anti-PD-1 for oral cavity cancer. The wider study: Patients without progression received a fourth nivolumab dose around day 43, then surgical resection on days 50-56. Study results and caveats: Treg/Th17 ratio rose with pretreatment blood and fell with post-treatment tumor TCRbeta clonality.

The length of the CDR3 is 14 residues. Per the germline V gene, CDR1 is MGHDK and CDR2 is SYGVNS. With 7 bases clipped from V and 7 bases from J, the junction kept 5 bases outside the gene matches. The method was immunoSEQ multiplex PCR; TCRdb's version includes in-frame clones alone and lacks a portion of them. Here the sample spans some 12,000 clones, around 60% being singletons. The chain is built from TRBV25-1 and TRBJ2-1; 12 bases match TRBD2. The receptor was derived from a person aged 40-85 years with oral cavity squamous cell carcinoma. The donor label of this sample is uncertain. The sequencing here drew on tumor tissue, taken before nivolumab (anti-PD-1) treatment. CDR3 protein: CASNRGLAGNEQFF. The CDR3, as DNA: TGTGCCAGCAACCGCGGACTAGCGGGGAATGAGCAGTTCTTC.